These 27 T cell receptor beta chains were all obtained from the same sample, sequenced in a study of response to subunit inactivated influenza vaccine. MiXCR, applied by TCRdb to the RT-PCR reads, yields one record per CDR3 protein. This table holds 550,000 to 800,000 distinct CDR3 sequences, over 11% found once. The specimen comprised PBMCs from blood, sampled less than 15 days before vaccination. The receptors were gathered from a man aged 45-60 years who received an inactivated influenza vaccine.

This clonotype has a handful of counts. For the CDR3, the DNA is TGTGCCAGCAGTCTCCAAAAGGGAGGGGCTCGCCACCAGCCCCAGCATTTT. It encodes CASSLQKGGARHQPQHF. The chain joins TRBV28 to TRBJ1-5; D perhaps matches TRBD1 (5 bases). This CDR3 spans 17 amino acids. The V end lost 5 bases, the J end lost 7 bases, and 24 bases lay between the germline ends. Germline V lookup: CDR1 MDHEN, CDR2 SYDVKM.

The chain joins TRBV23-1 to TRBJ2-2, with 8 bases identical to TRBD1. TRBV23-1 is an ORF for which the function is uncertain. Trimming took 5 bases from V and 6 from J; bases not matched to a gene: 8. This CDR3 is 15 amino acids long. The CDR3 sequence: CASSAQTGAAGELFF. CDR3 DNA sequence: TGCGCCAGCAGTGCACAGACAGGGGCAGCCGGGGAGCTGTTTTTT.

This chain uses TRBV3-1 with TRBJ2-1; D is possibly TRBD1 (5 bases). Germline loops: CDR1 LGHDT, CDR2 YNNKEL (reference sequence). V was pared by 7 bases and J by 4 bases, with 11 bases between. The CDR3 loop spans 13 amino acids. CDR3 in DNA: TGTGCCAGCACCGCGGACAATTACAATGAGCAGTTCTTC. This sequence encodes CASTADNYNEQFF.

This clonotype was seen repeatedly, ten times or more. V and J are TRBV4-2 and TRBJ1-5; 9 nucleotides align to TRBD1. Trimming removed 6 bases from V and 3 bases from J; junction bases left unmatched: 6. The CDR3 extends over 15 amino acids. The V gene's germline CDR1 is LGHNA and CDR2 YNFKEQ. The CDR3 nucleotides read TGTGCCAGCAGTGCTAGACAGGGGGACAATCAGCCCCAGCATTTT. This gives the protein CASSARQGDNQPQHF.

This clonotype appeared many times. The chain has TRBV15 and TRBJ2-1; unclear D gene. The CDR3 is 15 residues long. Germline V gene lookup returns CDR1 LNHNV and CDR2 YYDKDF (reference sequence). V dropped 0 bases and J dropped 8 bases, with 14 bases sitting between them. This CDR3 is CATSRDPTAIDEQFF. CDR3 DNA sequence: TGTGCCACCAGCAGAGATCCCACAGCGATCGATGAGCAGTTCTTC.

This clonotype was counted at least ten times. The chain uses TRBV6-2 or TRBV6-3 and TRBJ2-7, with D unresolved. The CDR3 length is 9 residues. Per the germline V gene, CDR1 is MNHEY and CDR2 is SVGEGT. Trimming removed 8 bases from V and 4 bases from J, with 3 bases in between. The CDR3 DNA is TGTGCCAGCGGGTACGAGCAGTACTTC. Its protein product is CASGYEQYF.

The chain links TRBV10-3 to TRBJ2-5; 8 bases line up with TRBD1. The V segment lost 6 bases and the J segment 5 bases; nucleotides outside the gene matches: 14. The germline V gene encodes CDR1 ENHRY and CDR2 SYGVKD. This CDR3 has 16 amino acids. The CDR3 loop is CAIRANKGQDPETQYF. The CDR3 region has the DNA TGTGCCATCAGGGCGAATAAGGGACAGGACCCGGAGACCCAGTACTTC.

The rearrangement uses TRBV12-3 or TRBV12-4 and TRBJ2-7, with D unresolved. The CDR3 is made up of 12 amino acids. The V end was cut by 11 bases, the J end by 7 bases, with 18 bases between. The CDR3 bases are TGTGCCTGCCCCCTGCGGCTTTGGGAGCAGTACTTC. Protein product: CACPLRLWEQYF.

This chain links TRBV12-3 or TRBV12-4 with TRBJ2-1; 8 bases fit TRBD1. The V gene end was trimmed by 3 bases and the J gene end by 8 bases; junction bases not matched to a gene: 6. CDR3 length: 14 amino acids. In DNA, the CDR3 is TGTGCCAGCAGTTTTCTACAGGGGGTTGATGAGCAGTTCTTC. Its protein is CASSFLQGVDEQFF.

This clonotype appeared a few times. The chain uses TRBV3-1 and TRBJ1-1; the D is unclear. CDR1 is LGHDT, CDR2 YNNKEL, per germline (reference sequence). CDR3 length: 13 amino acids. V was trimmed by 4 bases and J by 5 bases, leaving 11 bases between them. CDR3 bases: TGTGCCAGCAGCCCCCGGATGGGGACTGAAGCTTTCTTT. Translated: CASSPRMGTEAFF.

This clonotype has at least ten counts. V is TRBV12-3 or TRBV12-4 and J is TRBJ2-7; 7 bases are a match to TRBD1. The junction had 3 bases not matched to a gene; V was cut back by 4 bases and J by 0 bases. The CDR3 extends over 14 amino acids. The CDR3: CASSYGTVSYEQYF. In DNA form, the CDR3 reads TGTGCCAGCAGTTATGGGACAGTCTCCTACGAGCAGTACTTC.

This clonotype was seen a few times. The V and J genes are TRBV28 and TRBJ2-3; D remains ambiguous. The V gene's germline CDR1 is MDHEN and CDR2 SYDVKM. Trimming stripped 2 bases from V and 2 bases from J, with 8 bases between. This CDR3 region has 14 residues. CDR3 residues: CASSLPPNTDTQYF. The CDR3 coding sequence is TGTGCCAGCAGTTTACCCCCTAACACAGATACGCAGTATTTT.

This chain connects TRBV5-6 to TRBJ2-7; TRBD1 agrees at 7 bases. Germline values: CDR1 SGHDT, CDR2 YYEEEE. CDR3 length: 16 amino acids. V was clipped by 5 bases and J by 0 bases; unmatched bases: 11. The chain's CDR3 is CASSRPGTASSYEQYF. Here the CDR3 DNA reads TGTGCCAGCAGTCGTCCCGGGACAGCAAGCTCCTACGAGCAGTACTTC.

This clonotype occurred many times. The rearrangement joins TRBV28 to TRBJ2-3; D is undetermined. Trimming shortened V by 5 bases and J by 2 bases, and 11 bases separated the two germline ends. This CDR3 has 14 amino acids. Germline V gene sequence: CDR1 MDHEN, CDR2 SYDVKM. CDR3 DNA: TGTGCCAGCAGTACGACGGAGTTCACAGATACGCAGTATTTT. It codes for CASSTTEFTDTQYF. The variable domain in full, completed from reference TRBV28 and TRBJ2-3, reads DVKVTQSSRYLVKRTGEKVFLECVQDMDHENMFWYRQDPGLGLRLIYFSYDVKMKEKGDIPEGYSVSREKKERFSLILESASTNQTSMYLCASSTTEFTDTQYFGPGTRLTVL.

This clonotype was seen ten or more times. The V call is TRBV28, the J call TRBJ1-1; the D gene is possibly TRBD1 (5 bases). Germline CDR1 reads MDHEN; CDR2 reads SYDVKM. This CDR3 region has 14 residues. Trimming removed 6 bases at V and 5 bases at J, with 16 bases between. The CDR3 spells CASRWGNLVTEAFF. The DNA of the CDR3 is TGTGCCAGCAGGTGGGGGAATTTGGTGACTGAAGCTTTCTTT.

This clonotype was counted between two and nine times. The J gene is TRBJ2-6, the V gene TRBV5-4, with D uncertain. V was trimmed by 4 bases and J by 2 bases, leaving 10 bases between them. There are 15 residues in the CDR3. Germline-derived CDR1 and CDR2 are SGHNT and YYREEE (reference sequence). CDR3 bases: TGTGCCAGCAGCCCCACTCTTGCTGGGGCCAACGTCCTGACTTTC. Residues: CASSPTLAGANVLTF. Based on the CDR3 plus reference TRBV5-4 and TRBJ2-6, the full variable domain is ETGVTQSPTHLIKTRGQQVTLRCSSQSGHNTVSWYQQALGQGPQFIFQYYREEENGRGNFPPRFSGLQFPNYSSELNVNALELDDSALYLCASSPTLAGANVLTFGAGSRLTVL.

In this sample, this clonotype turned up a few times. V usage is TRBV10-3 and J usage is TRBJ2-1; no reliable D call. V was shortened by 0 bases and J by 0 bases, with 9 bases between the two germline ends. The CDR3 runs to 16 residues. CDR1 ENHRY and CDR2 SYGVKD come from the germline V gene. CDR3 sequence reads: CAISESILSSYNEQFF. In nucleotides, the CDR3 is TGTGCCATCAGTGAGTCGATCCTGAGCTCCTACAATGAGCAGTTCTTC.

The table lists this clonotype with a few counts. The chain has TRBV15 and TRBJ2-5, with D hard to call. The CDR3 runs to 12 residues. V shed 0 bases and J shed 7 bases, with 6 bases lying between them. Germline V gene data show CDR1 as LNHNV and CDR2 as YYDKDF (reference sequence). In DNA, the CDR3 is TGTGCCACCAGCAGAGAGTATGGGACCCAGTACTTC. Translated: CATSREYGTQYF.

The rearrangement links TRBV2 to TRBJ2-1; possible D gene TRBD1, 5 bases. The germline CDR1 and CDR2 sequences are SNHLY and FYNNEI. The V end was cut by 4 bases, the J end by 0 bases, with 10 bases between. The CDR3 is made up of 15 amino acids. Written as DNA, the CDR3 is TGTGCCAGCAGTGGGACACAGGACTCCTACAATGAGCAGTTCTTC. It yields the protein CASSGTQDSYNEQFF. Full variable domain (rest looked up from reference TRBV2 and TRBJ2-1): EPEVTQTPSHQVTQMGQEVILRCVPISNHLYFYWYRQILGQKVEFLVSFYNNEISEKSEIFDDQFSVERPDGSNFTLKIRSTKLEDSAMYFCASSGTQDSYNEQFFGPGTRLTVL.

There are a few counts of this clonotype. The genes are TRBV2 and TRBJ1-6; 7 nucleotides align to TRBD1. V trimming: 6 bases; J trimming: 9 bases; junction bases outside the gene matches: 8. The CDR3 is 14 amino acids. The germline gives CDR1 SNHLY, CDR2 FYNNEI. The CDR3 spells CASSTGTAASPLHF. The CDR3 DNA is TGTGCCAGCAGCACAGGGACAGCTGCTTCACCCCTCCACTTT.

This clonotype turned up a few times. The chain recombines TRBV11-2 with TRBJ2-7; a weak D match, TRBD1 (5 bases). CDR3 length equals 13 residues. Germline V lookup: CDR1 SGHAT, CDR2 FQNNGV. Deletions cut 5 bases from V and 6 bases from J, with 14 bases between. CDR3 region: CASSTAGPGEQYF. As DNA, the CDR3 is TGTGCCAGCAGCACCGCAGGGCCCGGCGAGCAGTACTTC.

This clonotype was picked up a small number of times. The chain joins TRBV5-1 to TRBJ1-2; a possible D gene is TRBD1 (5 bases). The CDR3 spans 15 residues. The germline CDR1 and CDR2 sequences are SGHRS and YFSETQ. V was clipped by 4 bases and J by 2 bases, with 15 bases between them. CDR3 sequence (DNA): TGCGCCAGCAGCCCCGGCCAGACAGTGAACTATGGCTACACCTTC. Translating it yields CASSPGQTVNYGYTF.

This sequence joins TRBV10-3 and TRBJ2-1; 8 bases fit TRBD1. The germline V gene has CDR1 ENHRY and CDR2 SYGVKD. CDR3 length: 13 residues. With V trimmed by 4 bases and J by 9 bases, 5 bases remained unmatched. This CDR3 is CAISVRTGPEQFF. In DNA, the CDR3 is TGTGCCATCAGTGTCCGGACAGGGCCTGAGCAGTTCTTC.

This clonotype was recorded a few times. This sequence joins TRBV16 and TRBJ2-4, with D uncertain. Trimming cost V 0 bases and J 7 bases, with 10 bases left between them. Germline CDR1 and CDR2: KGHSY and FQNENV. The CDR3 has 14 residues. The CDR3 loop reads CASSQSAKGNIQYF. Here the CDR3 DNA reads TGTGCCAGCAGCCAATCGGCGAAAGGGAACATTCAGTACTTC. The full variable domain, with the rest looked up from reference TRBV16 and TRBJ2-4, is GEEVAQTPKHLVRGEGQKAKLYCAPIKGHSYVFWYQQVLKNEFKFLISFQNENVFDETGMPKERFSAKCLPNSPCSLEIQATKLEDSAVYFCASSQSAKGNIQYFGAGTRLSVL.

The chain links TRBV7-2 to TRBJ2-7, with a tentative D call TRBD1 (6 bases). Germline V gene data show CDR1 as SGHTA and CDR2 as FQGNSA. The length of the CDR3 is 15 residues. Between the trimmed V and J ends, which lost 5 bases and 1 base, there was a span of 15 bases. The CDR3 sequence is CASSKEPGHSYEQYF. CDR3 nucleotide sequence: TGTGCCAGCAGCAAAGAGCCGGGACATTCCTACGAGCAGTACTTC.

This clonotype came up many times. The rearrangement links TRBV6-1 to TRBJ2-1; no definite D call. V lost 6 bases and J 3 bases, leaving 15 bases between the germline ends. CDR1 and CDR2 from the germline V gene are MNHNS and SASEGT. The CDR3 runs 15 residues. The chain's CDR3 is CASSNDGDGYNEQFF. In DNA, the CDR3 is TGTGCCAGCAGCAACGACGGCGACGGCTACAATGAGCAGTTCTTC.

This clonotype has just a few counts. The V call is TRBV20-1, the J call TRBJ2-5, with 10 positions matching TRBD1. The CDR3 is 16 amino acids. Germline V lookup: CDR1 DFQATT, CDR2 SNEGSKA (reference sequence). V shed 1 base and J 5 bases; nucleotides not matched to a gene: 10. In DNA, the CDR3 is TGCAGTGCTAGAGCACCCTTAGGGGGACAGGGGGAGACCCAGTACTTC. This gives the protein CSARAPLGGQGETQYF.